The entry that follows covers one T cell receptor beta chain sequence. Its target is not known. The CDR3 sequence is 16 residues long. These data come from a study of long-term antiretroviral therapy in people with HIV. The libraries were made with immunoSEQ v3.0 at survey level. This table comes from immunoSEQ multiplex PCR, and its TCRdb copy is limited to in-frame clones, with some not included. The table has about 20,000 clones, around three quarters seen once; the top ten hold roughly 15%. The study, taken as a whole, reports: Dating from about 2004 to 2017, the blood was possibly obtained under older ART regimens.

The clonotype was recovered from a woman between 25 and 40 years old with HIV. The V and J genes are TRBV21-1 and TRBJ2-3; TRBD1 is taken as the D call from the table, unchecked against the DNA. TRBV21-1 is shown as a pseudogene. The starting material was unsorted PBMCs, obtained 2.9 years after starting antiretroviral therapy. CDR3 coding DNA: TGTGCCAGCAGCAAAGAACAGGGGTATTGGTTGGATACGCAGTATTTT. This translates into CASSKEQGYWLDTQYF.